This entry concerns a single T cell receptor beta chain. TCRbeta library construction was performed incorporating unique molecular identifiers. TCRdb used MiXCR to reprocess the PCR reads, holding one entry per CDR3 protein. The data contain some 500,000 distinct CDR3 sequences, about 33% of them singletons. The data are from a study of T-cell reconstitution after alpha-beta-depleted transplantation in children. CDR3 length: 14 amino acids. Germline V gene lookup returns CDR1 SGHRS and CDR2 YFSETQ. Trimming removed 4 bases from V and 7 bases from J, with 17 bases in between. The gene calls are TRBV5-1 and TRBJ2-5; D is perhaps TRBD2 (5 bases). The material was PBMCs from the stem cell graft donor, obtained from the stem cell graft. This clonotype was obtained from a human donor who donated a stem cell graft to a child with aplastic anemia. The CDR3 reads CASSRRQELGTQYF. DNA for the CDR3: TGCGCCAGCAGCCGGAGGCAGGAACTCGGGACCCAGTACTTC.